These 15 T cell receptor beta chains came from one sample sequenced in a study of identical twins' blood T cells (dated by TCRdb to 2012 to 2014). Library prep was done by 5' RACE. The instrument was an Illumina Genome Analyzer IIx. TCRdb reprocessed the public reads (quality trimming at Q25 with fastp, clone calling with MiXCR) and kept in-frame beta chains. Identical CDR3 proteins give one entry, which carries the most common genes and DNA. In this sample the table shows fewer than 450,000 distinct CDR3 sequences, approximately 30% of which occur a single time. 5.5% to 6.5% of the sample lies in the top ten. The sequenced sample consisted of PBMCs. The source of these receptors is a woman aged 18 to 55 in good health.

This clonotype came up a few times. The J gene is TRBJ2-5, the V gene TRBV10-2, with D unclear. In germline, CDR1 is WSHSY, CDR2 SAAADI. The CDR3 has 14 amino acids. Trimming stripped 0 bases from V and 4 bases from J, with 9 bases between. In nucleotides, the CDR3 is TGCGCCAGCAGTGAGTCGACTGGTGGAGAGACCCAGTACTTC. It encodes CASSESTGGETQYF.

This clonotype was seen once. A much larger clone differs by one base, so this may be a read error. The chain uses TRBV6-5 and TRBJ1-3; D gene unclear. Trimming removed 0 bases from V and 0 bases from J, with 9 bases in between. The germline V gene encodes CDR1 MNHEY and CDR2 SVGAGI. The CDR3 has 16 residues. The CDR3 DNA reads as TGTGCCAGCAGTTACTCCTTACCCGACTCTGGAAACACCATATATTTT. Translation: CASSYSLPDSGNTIYF.

The chain recombines TRBV18 with TRBJ1-1, with 10 bases that match TRBD1. The CDR3 spans 16 residues. After removal of 6 bases from V and 3 bases from J, the junction contained 10 bases not matched to a gene. CDR1 and CDR2 from the germline V gene are KGHSH and LQKENI. The CDR3 spells CASSPLSGTGDTEAFF. The CDR3 nucleotides read TGTGCCAGCTCCCCGCTATCCGGGACAGGGGACACTGAAGCTTTCTTT.

In this sample, this clonotype turned up a few times. CDR3 sequence (DNA): TGCGCCAGCAGCTCCTTCTCGGAGGGTGGCTACACCTTC. Its protein is CASSSFSEGGYTF. V is TRBV5-1 and J is TRBJ1-2; D uncertain. The V gene lost 3 bases and the J gene lost 7 bases, with 13 bases spanning the gap. From germline, CDR1 is SGHRS and CDR2 YFSETQ. The CDR3 runs 13 residues. Full variable domain (outside the CDR3, taken from reference TRBV5-1 and TRBJ1-2): KAGVTQTPRYLIKTRGQQVTLSCSPISGHRSVSWYQQTPGQGLQFLFEYFSETQRNKGNFPGRFSGRQFSNSRSEMNVSTLELGDSALYLCASSSFSEGGYTFGSGTRLTVV.

This clonotype was recorded a few times. This rearrangement joins TRBV12-3 or TRBV12-4 to TRBJ1-5; TRBD1 might be the D (5 bases). V lost 10 bases to trimming and J lost 4 bases, with 14 bases between them. The CDR3 extends over 13 amino acids. The CDR3 loop reads CATMTAGNQPQHF. The DNA for the CDR3 is TGTGCCACAATGACAGCGGGTAATCAGCCCCAGCATTTT.

On this clonotype: It is likely a read error, because the conserved phenylalanine at the end of the CDR3 is missing. The V gene is TRBV6-2 or TRBV6-3, the J gene TRBJ1-2; TRBD1 matches 7 bases. V shed 5 bases, J shed 6 bases, and the junction held 9 bases outside the gene matches. This CDR3 has 14 amino acids. The germline gives CDR1 MNHEY, CDR2 SVGEGT. The CDR3 is CASSERTRGHGYTL. CDR3 coding DNA: TGTGCCAGCAGTGAACGGACGAGGGGGCATGGCTACACCCTC.

Only a few counts were recorded for this clonotype. The J gene is TRBJ2-2, the V gene TRBV6-4; D not certain. Trimming pared 4 bases from V and 2 bases from J, leaving 11 bases between. Germline V gene data show CDR1 as MRHNA and CDR2 as SNTAGT. The CDR3 consists of 15 residues. CDR3 in DNA: TGTGCCAGCAGTGCAACAGCCATCAACACCGGGGAGCTGTTTTTT. Translating gives CASSATAINTGELFF.

CDR3 residues: CASSPRPSLSGNTIYF. CDR3 nucleotide sequence: TGCGCCAGCAGCCCCCGGCCTTCACTCTCTGGAAACACCATATATTTT. This chain links TRBV5-1 with TRBJ1-3; D remains unclear. V dropped 4 bases and J dropped 0 bases, with 14 bases sitting between them. This CDR3 has 16 residues. Per the germline V gene, CDR1 is SGHRS and CDR2 is YFSETQ.

The chain carries TRBV25-1 and TRBJ2-7; D remains ambiguous. The germline V gene encodes CDR1 MGHDK and CDR2 SYGVNS. V was cut by 8 bases and J by 3 bases, with 5 bases left in between. The CDR3 loop spans 10 amino acids. CDR3 loop: CASEDYEQYF. CDR3 DNA: TGTGCCAGCGAGGACTACGAGCAGTACTTC.

This chain links TRBV7-9 with TRBJ1-2, with D maybe TRBD1 (6 bases). The CDR3 is 12 residues long. Germline-derived CDR1 and CDR2 are SEHNR and FQNEAQ (reference sequence). V lost 5 bases, J lost 7 bases, and 11 bases lay in between. The CDR3 nucleotides are TGTGCCAGCAGCGCGTCACAGGGTGGCTACACCTTC. This translates into CASSASQGGYTF.

This clonotype was detected a few times. This chain connects TRBV19 to TRBJ2-1; D remains ambiguous. The V gene lost 3 bases and the J gene lost 0 bases, with 6 bases spanning the gap. The germline CDR1 and CDR2 sequences are LNHDA and SQIVND (reference sequence). The length of the CDR3 is 14 residues. The CDR3 sequence: CASSMQVSYNEQFF. In DNA form, the CDR3 reads TGTGCCAGTAGTATGCAGGTCTCCTACAATGAGCAGTTCTTC.

The table lists this clonotype with a few counts. This rearrangement joins TRBV9 to TRBJ2-2, with D possibly TRBD2 on 5 matching bases. This CDR3 is 15 amino acids long. V lost 3 bases to trimming and J lost 9 bases, with 18 bases between them. In germline, CDR1 is SGDLS, CDR2 YYNGEE. CDR3 residues: CASSAAVGSVRELFF. CDR3 DNA: TGTGCCAGCAGCGCCGCCGTGGGGAGTGTCCGGGAGCTGTTTTTT.

The CDR3: CASSIGLLNTEAFF. CDR3 DNA sequence: TGCGCCAGCAGCATAGGACTTCTGAACACTGAAGCTTTCTTT. The genes are TRBV5-1 and TRBJ1-1; D uncertain. The CDR3 spans 14 residues. Germline CDR1 SGHRS, CDR2 YFSETQ. Trimming took 4 bases from V and 0 from J, leaving 10 bases between them. Using reference TRBV5-1 and TRBJ1-1 for the parts outside the CDR3, the full variable domain is KAGVTQTPRYLIKTRGQQVTLSCSPISGHRSVSWYQQTPGQGLQFLFEYFSETQRNKGNFPGRFSGRQFSNSRSEMNVSTLELGDSALYLCASSIGLLNTEAFFGQGTRLTVV.

In this sample, this clonotype turned up many times. V usage is TRBV19 and J usage is TRBJ1-2, with 7 bases that match TRBD1. After removal of 8 bases from V and 2 bases from J, the junction contained 11 bases not matched to a gene. The length of the CDR3 is 15 residues. The germline V gene has CDR1 LNHDA and CDR2 SQIVND (reference sequence). In nucleotides, the CDR3 is TGTGCCAGTCAAGCGACAGGGAGTTCCAACTATGGCTACACCTTC. Its translation: CASQATGSSNYGYTF.

V gene TRBV9 combines with J gene TRBJ2-3; 8 bases map to TRBD1. J gave up 2 bases and V 0 bases, and 8 bases lay outside the gene matches. The CDR3 loop spans 17 amino acids. The V gene's germline CDR1 is SGDLS and CDR2 YYNGEE. The DNA for the CDR3 is TGTGCCAGCAGCGTAGATGGTCGGACAGGGTTCACAGATACGCAGTATTTT. Amino acid sequence: CASSVDGRTGFTDTQYF.